This TCR beta chain was retrieved from a study of blood T cell repertoires in COVID-19 (TCRdb year 2020). At the level of the whole study: Collaborator samples came from the United States, Italy and Spain and covered acute and convalescent phases of COVID-19. The material from the prospective study consisted of cDNA or gDNA derived from T cells, B-cell-depleted T cells, or PBMCs. The dataset comprised deeply sampled blood TCRbeta repertoires from subjects exposed to, actively infected with, or recovered from COVID-19. A de-identified subject ID, COVID-19 status, age in years and sex were almost always included in the sample metadata. Samples were obtained from the ongoing ImmuneRACE study (first 160 participants) and from about 1,300 subjects provided by 6 global collaborators. A freely available public database, intended as a resource for researchers studying the immune response to SARS-CoV-2, is where the repertoires were released. Where available, HLA class I and class II types were taken from metadata supplied by the sample provider and were not determined by assay-based typing.

This clone has a handful of counts. Its antigen is currently not known. No qualities accompany the bases; no much larger clone lies one base away. Broad study findings and their caveats: The amount of clinical and demographic metadata varied by source and participant and was provided uncurated.

Reading from cysteine to phenylalanine, the CDR3 counts 17 amino acids. The CDR3 DNA has 51 bases and is translated from base 1. V is clipped by 0 bases and J by 3 bases, and the sequence between their germline boundaries is 15 bases long. The germline V gene yields MNHEY for CDR1 and SVGEGT for CDR2. TCRbeta CDR3 regions were amplified from genomic DNA by means of the immunoSEQ Assay, a bias-controlled multiplex PCR. In the original analysis: The number of nucleated cells in each sample was estimated from the amplification of reference gene primers within the assay. Sequence reads were collapsed and filtered to measure the absolute abundance of every unique TCRbeta CDR3 rearrangement. For each sample, productive Simpson clonality was calculated as the square root of Simpson's diversity index over productive rearrangements. TCRdb's version of the immuneACCESS table is confined to in-frame rearrangements and falls short of the full clone set. An unresolved V gene accounts for under half of the shortfall where checked; the remainder is of unknown origin. That table supplies the V and J calls and clone size; D and trimming were determined from the DNA. The sample table lists roughly 300,000 clones, approximately 88% of them with a count of one. The ten largest clones add up to under 6.5% of the sample.

Another Seattle source contributed samples from volunteer blood donors who had recovered from COVID-19. The collaborating institutions used their own protocols to collect whole blood in K2EDTA tubes. For TCRbeta analysis, collaborators shipped samples as frozen whole blood, isolated PBMCs, or DNA extracted from either of those sample types. The TCR comes from a young man who had recovered from COVID-19. The sample was peripheral blood. The rearrangement joined TRBV6-2 or TRBV6-3 to TRBJ1-5; the D gene remains uncertain. The CDR3 region has the sequence CASSYSKVQVHNQPQHF. The base sequence is TGTGCCAGCAGTTACTCGAAGGTCCAGGTACACAATCAGCCCCAGCATTTT.